Each of the 14 T cell receptor beta chains below was sequenced from the same sample in a study of T-cell reconstitution after alpha-beta-depleted transplantation in children. Unique molecular identifiers featured in how the TCRbeta library was prepared. From the PCR reads, TCRdb called clonotypes with MiXCR, one entry per CDR3 protein. The sample has roughly 200,000 distinct CDR3 sequences, 8% to 9.5% seen once. The sequenced sample was PBMCs from the stem cell graft donor, obtained from the stem cell graft. The receptors stem from a human donor who donated a stem cell graft to a child with acute lymphoblastic leukemia.

The chain is built from TRBV6-5 and TRBJ1-1; perhaps TRBD1 as D (6 bases). V was trimmed by 2 bases and J by 3 bases, leaving 10 bases between them. Germline V gives CDR1 MNHEY, CDR2 SVGAGI. The length of the CDR3 is 14 residues. The DNA of the CDR3 is TGTGCCAGCAGTTACCGACAGGTGGACACTGAAGCTTTCTTT. It encodes CASSYRQVDTEAFF.

The chain recombines TRBV7-9 with TRBJ2-5; D is undetermined. CDR1 is SEHNR and CDR2 is FQNEAQ in the germline V gene (reference sequence). Trimming left V 3 bases short and J 0 bases short, with 5 bases between. The CDR3 spans 13 residues. CDR3 sequence: CASSFRYQETQYF. CDR3 DNA sequence: TGTGCCAGCAGCTTCCGGTACCAAGAGACCCAGTACTTC.

V usage is TRBV10-2 and J usage is TRBJ2-5; a possible D gene is TRBD1 (6 bases). CDR3 length equals 13 residues. Germline CDR1 WSHSY, CDR2 SAAADI. V lost 8 bases to trimming and J lost 3 bases, with 13 bases between them. The chain's CDR3 is CASSPGHKETQYF. The CDR3 DNA reads as TGCGCCAGCTCACCGGGACACAAAGAGACCCAGTACTTC.

J is TRBJ1-5 and V is TRBV5-6, with D tentatively TRBD1 (5 bases). This CDR3 is built from 19 residues. Trimming removed 4 bases at V and 0 bases at J, with 23 bases between. Germline values: CDR1 SGHDT, CDR2 YYEEEE. DNA for the CDR3: TGTGCCAGCAGCCTCTTCTGGGACCGCCAGCTTTTTAGCAATCAGCCCCAGCATTTT. Encoded protein: CASSLFWDRQLFSNQPQHF.

Many counts were recorded for this clonotype. The chain links TRBV5-5 to TRBJ1-5; D not resolved. The CDR3 is made up of 15 amino acids. Trimming removed 0 bases at V and 0 bases at J, with 7 bases between. From germline, CDR1 is SGHKS and CDR2 YYEKEE (reference sequence). The CDR3 region is CASSLDRFSNQPQHF. The CDR3 bases are TGTGCCAGCAGCTTGGACAGATTTAGCAATCAGCCCCAGCATTTT.

The chain uses TRBV18 and TRBJ2-1, with D tentatively TRBD2 (6 bases). CDR1 and CDR2 from the germline V gene are KGHSH and LQKENI. This CDR3 spans 16 amino acids. The V end lost 3 bases, the J end lost 2 bases, and 14 bases lay between the germline ends. The CDR3 sequence: CASSPRGSGTYNEQFF. CDR3 DNA: TGTGCCAGCTCACCTAGGGGTAGCGGTACCTACAATGAGCAGTTCTTC.

The chain has TRBV6-6 and TRBJ1-1, with D possibly TRBD1 on 5 matching bases. The germline V gene encodes CDR1 MNHNY and CDR2 SVGAGI (reference sequence). Trimming shortened V by 10 bases and J by 4 bases, and 16 bases separated the two germline ends. The CDR3 has 13 amino acids. The CDR3 loop is CATWAGLGTEAFF. The CDR3 DNA sequence: TGTGCCACCTGGGCAGGGTTGGGCACTGAAGCTTTCTTT.

This clonotype has a count of ten or more. This rearrangement joins TRBV5-1 to TRBJ2-7; TRBD1 is a possible D gene (5 bases). The germline V gene has CDR1 SGHRS and CDR2 YFSETQ. The CDR3 sequence is 12 residues long. Between the trimmed V and J ends, which lost 2 bases and 11 bases, there was a span of 14 bases. The CDR3 sequence is CASSFSQGSEYF. The CDR3, as DNA: TGCGCCAGCAGCTTTAGCCAGGGAAGCGAGTACTTC.

This clonotype was found many times. The chain joins TRBV5-1 to TRBJ1-6; D is unresolved. The V end was cut by 0 bases, the J end by 8 bases, with 9 bases between. The germline CDR1 and CDR2 sequences are SGHRS and YFSETQ. The CDR3 contains 14 residues. The CDR3 nucleotides read TGCGCCAGCAGCTTGGTGTTGGGAGATTCACCCCTCCACTTT. The encoded protein is CASSLVLGDSPLHF.

This clonotype showed up many times. CDR3 loop: CASSEGISTDTQYF. The DNA of the CDR3 is TGCGCCAGCAGCGAGGGCATCAGCACAGATACGCAGTATTTT. V gene TRBV5-1 combines with J gene TRBJ2-3, with D tentatively TRBD2 (5 bases). The CDR3 contains 14 residues. Trimming took 4 bases from V and 0 from J, leaving 9 bases between them. CDR1 SGHRS and CDR2 YFSETQ come from the germline V gene.

This clonotype has at least ten counts. The gene calls are TRBV12-3 or TRBV12-4 and TRBJ2-2, with unresolved D. The CDR3 has 11 amino acids. The V gene lost 1 base and the J gene lost 9 bases, with 3 bases spanning the gap. The CDR3 region is CASSLVRELFF. The CDR3 coding sequence is TGTGCCAGCAGTTTAGTCCGGGAGCTGTTTTTT.

This rearrangement joins TRBV7-2 to TRBJ1-2, with D unclear. Germline V lookup: CDR1 SGHTA, CDR2 FQGNSA. The CDR3 covers 16 residues. V was cut by 2 bases and J by 6 bases, with 19 bases left in between. In DNA form, the CDR3 reads TGTGCCAGCAGCTTATCAAGAACGAACCGATGGCATGGCTACACCTTC. Its translation is CASSLSRTNRWHGYTF.

This rearrangement joins TRBV7-9 to TRBJ2-1, with D maybe TRBD2 (6 bases). Germline CDR1 reads SEHNR; CDR2 reads FQNEAQ (reference sequence). The V end was cut by 5 bases, the J end by 0 bases, with 11 bases between. The CDR3 runs to 15 residues. The DNA of the CDR3 is TGTGCCAGCAGCGCTAGCGAGAGCTCCTACAATGAGCAGTTCTTC. Its translation: CASSASESSYNEQFF.

Only one count was recorded for this clonotype. The chain is built from TRBV7-7 and TRBJ2-5; 10 nucleotides line up with TRBD2. CDR3 length: 17 amino acids. Germline CDR1 reads SSHAT; CDR2 reads FNYEAQ (reference sequence). Trimming removed 1 base from V and 2 bases from J; junction bases left unmatched: 7. The CDR3 DNA sequence: TGTGCCAGCAGCTTAGGAGCGGGGGGGCCCGGACAAGAGACCCAGTACTTC. This codes for CASSLGAGGPGQETQYF.